This TCR beta chain was captured in a study of T cell clonotyping in hematopoietic cell transplantation. Points on this clone: Its matching antigen is unknown.

After removal of 3 bases from V and 2 bases from J, the junction contained 8 bases not matched to a gene. This CDR3 comprises 17 residues. CDR1 and CDR2 from the germline V gene are SGDLS and YYNGEE. Sequenced by immunoSEQ multiplex PCR; TCRdb stores in-frame clones only, minus some. The repertoire has approximately 30,000 clones, approximately 96% of them found once; the top ten carry approximately 1.5%. Findings of the study overall: Graft donor and pretransplant recipient Inverse Simpson Index values predicted broader posttransplant TCR diversity. After transplant, recipient diversity fell while pathologically expanded clonotypes grew through day 180.

The receptor was derived from a man aged 45-60 years in good health. Some clones in this sample may be carry-over from other donors' samples. This sequence joins TRBV9 and TRBJ1-3, with TRBD1 matching over 10 bases. What was sequenced was peripheral blood mononuclear cells. CDR3 sequence: CASSGGGTGAAGNTIYF. The CDR3 DNA follows: TGTGCCAGCAGCGGGGGAGGGACAGGGGCGGCTGGAAACACCATATATTTT.